This TCR beta chain was captured by sequencing in a study of blood T cells in healthy people across ages (dated by TCRdb to the mid-2010s). General notes on the study: In model experiments, template switching captured roughly one uniquely barcoded TCR beta cDNA molecule for every two T cells. Age-related changes in TCR beta repertoire diversity were measured in the study by deep sequencing normalized with unique cDNA molecular identifiers. The donors were split into four age groups: young (average around 17 years), middle-aged (over 35), aged (over 55) and long-lived (under 90). The study analyzed two additional independent replicas of 1 million unique cDNA reads from the same blood draw for two donors, one aged 18 to 30 and one aged 80 or older. To avoid experimental bias, donors of different ages were distributed randomly across sequencing lanes.

Study-level results and caveats: The CMV infection status of donors was not known, potentially confounding age-related changes in expanded clonotypes. Compared with the aged group, the long-lived group had more naive CD4+ T cells, fewer expanded clones and increased TCR diversity, suggesting age selection. Because profiling used bulk unsorted PBMCs, naive and antigen-experienced compartments could not be compared conclusively. As age increased, observed TCR beta diversity per million T cells dropped in a roughly linear way, and a significant reduction was already evident by age about 36. A strong correlation was found between observed TCR beta diversity and the percentage of naive T cells measured by flow cytometry. Estimates of total diversity based on one million sequenced T cells were regarded as lower bounds and as underestimates.

Donors were a few dozen systemically healthy Caucasian individuals from Russia aged roughly 6 to 100 years. Each donor gave roughly 9 milliliters of peripheral blood, drawn into EDTA-treated Vacutainer tubes. Ficoll-Paque density-gradient centrifugation was used to isolate PBMCs, with at least 7 million per sample. Trizol reagent was used to extract total RNA from the PBMCs, yielding at least 5.5 micrograms per sample. For every donor, an aliquot of PBMCs went through flow cytometry to measure the percentages of naive CD45RAhigh/CD27high T cells. For this clonotype: Its antigen target is currently unknown. There are no base qualities to consult, and no much larger clone falls within one base.

CDR3 length: 18 amino acids, cysteine to phenylalanine. The read is trimmed to its CDR3 DNA, 54 bases read in frame from base 1. At the junction V is shortened by 4 bases and J by 8 bases, with 28 bases in between. The germline V gene specifies SGHRS as CDR1 and YFSETQ as CDR2. Library preparation was by 5' RACE. Instrument on record: Illumina HiSeq 2500. The second PCR ran for roughly 7 to 12 cycles and used a J-beta primer mix along with a sample-barcoded 5' primer. Each TCR beta cDNA molecule received a unique molecular identifier from a template-switch 5' adaptor carrying 12 random nucleotides. Each sample yielded at least 2.5 million CDR3-containing paired-end reads. First-strand cDNA was synthesized from all RNA with the Mint cDNA synthesis kit, primed by a TRBC-specific oligonucleotide. After uracil-DNA glycosylase treatment, a first 18-cycle PCR used universal primers M1SS and BC2_uni_R on all cDNA. From the authors' description of their analysis: Normalization of each sample was performed by random selection of 1 million high-quality reads, each carrying a distinct molecular identifier. Reads with shared molecular identifiers were discarded instead of being binned into consensus sequences. MiTCR, set to a Q25 quality threshold and the strictest error-elimination algorithm, was used for CDR3 identification, clonotype clustering and error correction. A nonparametric unseen species model with Euler transformation was used to estimate lower-bound total TCR beta diversity. Starting from the raw public reads, TCRdb applied fastp trimming at Q25, assembled clones with MiXCR and retained in-frame beta chains. CDR3 protein sequences are deduplicated, and each keeps its most common genes and DNA. These V and J calls are TCRdb output, not the study's own analysis. Within this sample are about 830,000 distinct CDR3 sequences, with roughly 60% of them counted one time only. The ten biggest clones cover 25% to 35% of the sample.

Sequenced sample: blood. This TCR was recovered from a man younger than 40 in good health. The V and J segments used are TRBV5-1 and TRBJ2-1; there is no confident call for the D gene. The CDR3 loop reads CASSLPTGRSEAYHEQFF. The nucleotide sequence reads as follows: TGCGCCAGCAGCCTACCGACTGGACGAAGCGAAGCGTACCATGAGCAGTTCTTC.